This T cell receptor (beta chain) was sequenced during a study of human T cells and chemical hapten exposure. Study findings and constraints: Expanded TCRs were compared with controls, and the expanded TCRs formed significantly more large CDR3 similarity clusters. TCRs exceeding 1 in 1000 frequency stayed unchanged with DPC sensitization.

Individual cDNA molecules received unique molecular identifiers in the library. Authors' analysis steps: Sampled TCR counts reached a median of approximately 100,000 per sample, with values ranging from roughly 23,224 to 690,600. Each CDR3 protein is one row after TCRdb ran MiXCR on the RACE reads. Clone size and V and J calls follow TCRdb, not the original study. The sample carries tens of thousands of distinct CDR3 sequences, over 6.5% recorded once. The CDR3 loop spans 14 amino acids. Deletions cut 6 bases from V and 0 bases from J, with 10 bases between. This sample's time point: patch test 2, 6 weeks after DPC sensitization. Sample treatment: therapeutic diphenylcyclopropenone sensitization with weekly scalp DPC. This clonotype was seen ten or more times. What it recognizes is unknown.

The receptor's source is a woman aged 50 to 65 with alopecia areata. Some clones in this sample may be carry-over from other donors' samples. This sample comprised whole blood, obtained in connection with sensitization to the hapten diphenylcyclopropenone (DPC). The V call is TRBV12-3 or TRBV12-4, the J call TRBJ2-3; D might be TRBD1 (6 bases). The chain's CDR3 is CASRGASSTDTQYF. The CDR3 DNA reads TGTGCCAGCAGGGGGGCAAGTAGCACAGATACGCAGTATTTT.